This TCR beta chain was captured by sequencing in a study of blood T cells in healthy people across ages (dated by TCRdb to about 2015). Study-wide context: In model experiments, template switching captured roughly one uniquely barcoded TCR beta cDNA molecule for every two T cells. Using deep sequencing normalized with unique cDNA molecular identifiers, the study measured how TCR beta repertoire diversity changes with age. The donors were divided into four age groups: young (average around 15 years), middle-aged (roughly 40), aged (approximately 64) and long-lived (roughly 86). To avoid experimental bias, donors of different ages were spread randomly across the sequencing lanes. Using the same blood draw, the study looked at two additional independent replicas of 1 million unique cDNA reads for two donors, one aged 18 to 29 and the other aged 80 or older. What the study reported, not specific to this receptor: Estimates of total diversity based on one million sequenced T cells were considered lower bounds and underestimates. Since profiling was done on bulk unsorted PBMCs, naive and antigen-experienced compartments could not be conclusively compared. The long-lived group showed more naive CD4+ T cells, fewer expanded clones and increased TCR diversity than the aged group, suggesting age selection. A strong correlation was found between observed TCR beta diversity and the percentage of naive T cells measured by flow cytometry. Observed TCR beta diversity per million T cells fell roughly linearly with age, and a significant reduction was already apparent by age approximately 41. The CMV infection status of donors was not known, potentially confounding age-related changes in expanded clonotypes.

Per the germline V gene, SGHNT is the CDR1 and YENEEA is the CDR2. The CDR3 spans 14 residues, from the cysteine through the phenylalanine. The only DNA kept is the CDR3, 42 bases in frame from the first base. Trimming takes 1 base from V and 6 bases from J, and the germline ends sit 13 bases apart. Preparation of the library involved 5' RACE. The sequencer listed for this sample is Illumina HiSeq 2500. A second PCR of roughly 6 to 11 cycles was run with a J-beta primer mix and a sample-barcoded 5' primer. A template-switch 5' adaptor carrying 12 random nucleotides introduced a unique molecular identifier onto each TCR beta cDNA molecule. At least 2.5 million CDR3-containing paired-end reads were obtained from each sample. All of the RNA was converted into first-strand cDNA using the Mint cDNA synthesis kit, with a TRBC-specific oligonucleotide serving as the primer. Following uracil-DNA glycosylase treatment, all cDNA underwent a first 18-cycle PCR with the universal primers M1SS and BC2_uni_R. Per the authors' processing: Each sample was normalized by randomly selecting 1 million high-quality reads, each carrying a distinct molecular identifier. Instead of being binned into consensus sequences, reads with shared molecular identifiers were discarded. MiTCR, set to a Q25 quality threshold and the strictest error-elimination algorithm, was used for CDR3 identification, clonotype clustering and error correction. A nonparametric unseen species model with Euler transformation was used to estimate a lower bound on total TCR beta diversity. TCRdb ran its own pipeline on the public reads, namely fastp trimming at Q25 and MiXCR clone calling, and kept in-frame beta chains. All rows with the same CDR3 protein become a single entry with the most common DNA and genes. Clone size and V and J calls follow TCRdb, not the original study. The sample table lists approximately 1.5 million distinct CDR3 sequences, about 35% of them with a count of one. About 11% of the sample comes from the top ten.

Remarks on this clonotype: The target of this receptor is not known. Base qualities were left out, and no much larger clone turns up one base away.

Donors were roughly 40 systemically healthy Caucasian individuals from Russia aged roughly 6 to 100 years. Each donor gave approximately 9.4 milliliters of peripheral blood, drawn into EDTA-treated Vacutainer tubes. Ficoll-Paque density-gradient centrifugation was used to isolate PBMCs, with at least 6.5 million per sample. Trizol reagent was used to extract total RNA from PBMCs, with at least 5 micrograms per sample. The percentages of naive CD45RAhigh/CD27high T cells were determined by flow cytometry on a PBMC aliquot from every donor. Specimen: blood. This chain is built from TRBV11-3 and TRBJ2-7; the D element could tentatively be TRBD1 or TRBD2, as 6 bases agree for each. This clonotype was sampled from a woman in her twenties or thirties in good health. Read as DNA, the sequence is TGTGCCAGCAGCTTAGCGGGGGCGCAAGGCGAGCAGTACTTC. Its translation is CASSLAGAQGEQYF.